These 21 T cell receptor beta chains came from one sample sequenced in a study of cytomegalovirus exposure and HLA in healthy donors. The PCR used 60 Vbeta and 13 Jbeta primers. Repertoires were generated with immunoSEQ multiplex PCR, while TCRdb's copy carries only in-frame clones and drops some. The table records roughly 190,000 clones, approximately 80% of them present only once. The sample was PBMCs. These receptors all come from a woman between 50 and 59 years old in good health and CMV-seronegative.

The chain links TRBV25-1 to TRBJ1-5, with 11 bases matching TRBD1. The CDR3 has 14 amino acids. The V gene end was trimmed by 7 bases and the J gene end by 6 bases; junction bases not matched to a gene: 5. From germline, CDR1 is MGHDK and CDR2 SYGVNS. CDR3 amino acids: CASNRTGGCQPQHF. As DNA, the CDR3 is TGTGCCAGCAATAGGACAGGGGGCTGTCAGCCCCAGCATTTT.

V gene TRBV2 combines with J gene TRBJ2-1; the match to TRBD2 covers 8 bases. The CDR3 has 16 residues. Trimming removed 1 base from V and 0 bases from J; junction bases left unmatched: 2. Germline CDR1 reads SNHLY; CDR2 reads FYNNEI. The CDR3 bases are TGTGCCAGCAGTGAAGAACTAGCGGCCTCCTACAATGAGCAGTTCTTC. The encoded protein is CASSEELAASYNEQFF.

This chain links TRBV6-1 with TRBJ1-2; 7 bases map to TRBD1. This CDR3 is 13 amino acids long. V trimming: 6 bases; J trimming: 8 bases; junction bases outside the gene matches: 9. Germline-derived CDR1 and CDR2 are MNHNS and SASEGT. The CDR3 nucleotides are TGTGCCAGCAGGAGCGACAGGGACGAGGGCTACACCTTC. Encoded protein: CASRSDRDEGYTF.

V usage is TRBV2 and J usage is TRBJ2-2; D possibly corresponds to TRBD2 (5 bases). V lost 4 bases and J lost 6, with 12 bases in between. The CDR3 contains 14 residues. Germline CDR1 is SNHLY and CDR2 is FYNNEI. The CDR3 bases are TGTGCCAGCAGTGTAACGGGGATAGCCGGGGAGCTGTTTTTT. Its protein product is CASSVTGIAGELFF.

V is TRBV5-1 and J is TRBJ2-7; D is possibly TRBD2 (5 bases). The CDR3 length is 14 residues. V lost 4 bases and J lost 4, with 15 bases in between. Looked up from germline, CDR1 is SGHRS and CDR2 is YFSETQ. The CDR3 DNA follows: TGCGCCAGCAGCAACACTCAAGAGGGTTACGAGCAGTACTTC. Protein sequence: CASSNTQEGYEQYF.

This chain joins TRBV4-2 and TRBJ2-7; D call uncertain. The germline CDR1 and CDR2 sequences are LGHNA and YNFKEQ. V lost 4 bases and J lost 7, with 11 bases in between. The CDR3 sequence is 12 residues long. CDR3 residues: CASSRKAGEQYF. DNA of the CDR3: TGTGCCAGCAGCCGAAAGGCCGGGGAGCAGTACTTC.

The chain has TRBV27 and TRBJ2-6; TRBD2 is a possible D gene (6 bases). Germline-derived CDR1 and CDR2 are MNHEY and SMNVEV (reference sequence). The CDR3 is 15 residues long. Trimming shortened V by 10 bases and J by 3 bases, and 16 bases separated the two germline ends. This chain's CDR3 is CATGVSRVGANVLTF. The CDR3 DNA sequence: TGTGCCACGGGGGTTTCAAGGGTTGGGGCCAACGTCCTGACTTTC.

V is TRBV5-5 and J is TRBJ2-5; 12 bases agree with TRBD1. V was clipped by 4 bases and J by 4 bases; unmatched bases: 8. The germline V gene encodes CDR1 SGHKS and CDR2 YYEKEE (reference sequence). The CDR3 runs to 16 residues. CDR3 sequence: CASSLSGTGGRETQYF. Here the CDR3 DNA reads TGTGCCAGCAGCCTGTCCGGGACAGGGGGCCGAGAGACCCAGTACTTC.

The chain combines TRBV28 with TRBJ1-2; D unclear. Germline CDR1 and CDR2: MDHEN and SYDVKM. The CDR3 has 13 amino acids. The V end lost 5 bases, the J end lost 8 bases, and 15 bases lay between the germline ends. The CDR3 nucleotides are TGTGCCAGCAGTCCCGGCCCCTCCGGGGGCTACACCTTC. Its translation is CASSPGPSGGYTF.

Worth noting for this clone: One junction end disagrees with the germline gene, perhaps due to a read error. The V gene is TRBV19, the J gene TRBJ1-2; TRBD1 agrees at 8 bases. The CDR3 is 15 amino acids. Germline CDR1 and CDR2: LNHDA and SQIVND (reference sequence). DNA for the CDR3: TGTGCCAGCAGTAGGGGGGGGCAGGGGGCCAGCGGCTACACCTTC. This sequence encodes CASSRGGQGASGYTF.

The rearrangement links TRBV4-3 to TRBJ2-3; 8 bases line up with TRBD2. The CDR3 runs 16 residues. The V and J ends lost 0 bases and 2 bases, in that order; junction bases with no gene match: 4. From germline, CDR1 is LGHNA and CDR2 YSLEER. The CDR3 DNA sequence: TGCGCCAGCAGCCAAGAGAGACTAGCGTACACAGATACGCAGTATTTT. Encoded protein: CASSQERLAYTDTQYF.

The V call is TRBV19, the J call TRBJ1-1, with 9 bases that match TRBD1. Per the germline V gene, CDR1 is LNHDA and CDR2 is SQIVND (reference sequence). V gave up 3 bases and J gave up 5 bases; unmatched junction bases: 7. The CDR3 loop spans 15 amino acids. CDR3 amino acids: CASSILRQGETEAFF. As DNA, the CDR3 is TGTGCCAGTAGTATTCTCCGACAGGGGGAGACTGAAGCTTTCTTT. Full variable domain (missing parts from reference TRBV19 and TRBJ1-1): DGGITQSPKYLFRKEGQNVTLSCEQNLNHDAMYWYRQDPGQGLRLIYYSQIVNDFQKGDIAEGYSVSREKKESFPLTVTSAQKNPTAFYLCASSILRQGETEAFFGQGTRLTVV.

The V gene is TRBV2, the J gene TRBJ2-7, with a weak D call TRBD1 (6 bases). Trimming shortened V by 7 bases and J by 4 bases, and 8 bases separated the two germline ends. The CDR3 sequence is 11 residues long. The germline V gene has CDR1 SNHLY and CDR2 FYNNEI. CDR3 sequence (DNA): TGTGCCAGCACAGGGGAATACGAGCAGTACTTC. The encoded protein is CASTGEYEQYF.

This chain uses TRBV19 with TRBJ1-2; TRBD1 agrees at 7 bases. This CDR3 contains 16 residues. Germline CDR1 reads LNHDA; CDR2 reads SQIVND (reference sequence). Unmatched junction bases numbered 14, after V lost 5 bases and J lost 5 bases. The CDR3 region is CASSPTLDRVPYGYTF. The CDR3 nucleotides read TGTGCCAGTAGTCCTACGCTCGACAGGGTACCTTATGGCTACACCTTC.

This clone came up a few times. This chain joins TRBV11-2 and TRBJ2-2; D remains ambiguous. CDR1 SGHAT and CDR2 FQNNGV come from the germline V gene. This CDR3 comprises 18 residues. Trimming took off 3 bases at V and 8 bases at J, with 25 bases between the two ends. The CDR3 DNA reads as TGTGCCAGCAGCTTCCGCCTTTGGGCCAACCAAGGCGCGGGGGAGCTGTTTTTT. It yields the protein CASSFRLWANQGAGELFF.

CDR3 residues: CASSWYGTVLAGELFF. CDR3 DNA: TGCGCCAGCAGCTGGTACGGTACCGTACTGGCCGGGGAGCTGTTTTTT. The chain uses TRBV5-1 and TRBJ2-2; D is unresolved. This CDR3 comprises 16 residues. The ends were cut back, 3 bases at V and 6 bases at J, with 18 bases in the middle. The V gene's germline CDR1 is SGHRS and CDR2 YFSETQ.

The rearrangement joins TRBV4-1 to TRBJ1-5; TRBD1 is a possible D gene (5 bases). CDR3 length equals 16 residues. V was cut by 5 bases and J by 3 bases, with 17 bases left in between. Germline assignment: CDR1 MGHRA and CDR2 YSYEKL. The CDR3 spells CASSMGGGGINQPQHF. The CDR3, as DNA: TGCGCCAGCAGCATGGGAGGTGGGGGGATCAATCAGCCCCAGCATTTT.

Comments on this clone: The junction differs from germline at one of its ends, possibly a read error. The chain carries TRBV9 and TRBJ2-3; D possibly corresponds to TRBD1 (6 bases). From germline, CDR1 is SGDLS and CDR2 YYNGEE. CDR3 length: 15 residues. This CDR3 reads CASSAPSGGTDTQYF. The DNA of the CDR3 is TGTGCCAGCAGCGCGCCTTCTGGGGGCACGGATACGCAGTATTTT.

The genes are TRBV7-2 and TRBJ2-5, with D maybe TRBD2 (5 bases). The V and J ends lost 6 bases and 5 bases respectively, with 19 bases between them. The CDR3 has 15 residues. Germline assignment: CDR1 SGHTA and CDR2 FQGNSA. As DNA, the CDR3 is TGTGCCAGCAGATTTAGGCGGGTTTCAGAGGAGACCCAGTACTTC. Translating gives CASRFRRVSEETQYF.

The sample holds a few counts of this clone. This chain links TRBV4-2 with TRBJ1-6; the D gene is possibly TRBD1 (6 bases). The CDR3 runs to 13 residues. Germline CDR1 LGHNA, CDR2 YNFKEQ. Deletions cut 7 bases from V and 5 bases from J, with 9 bases between. The CDR3 spells CASNNRDNSPLHF. The CDR3 nucleotides read TGTGCCAGCAATAACAGGGATAATTCACCCCTCCACTTT.

This chain joins TRBV4-1 and TRBJ1-1; perhaps TRBD1 as D (6 bases). Trimming left V 3 bases short and J 6 bases short, with 14 bases between. The CDR3 runs to 14 residues. CDR1 MGHRA and CDR2 YSYEKL come from the germline V gene. The CDR3: CASSHSSGGPEAFF. In DNA form, the CDR3 reads TGCGCCAGCAGCCACTCCTCGGGGGGGCCTGAAGCTTTCTTT.